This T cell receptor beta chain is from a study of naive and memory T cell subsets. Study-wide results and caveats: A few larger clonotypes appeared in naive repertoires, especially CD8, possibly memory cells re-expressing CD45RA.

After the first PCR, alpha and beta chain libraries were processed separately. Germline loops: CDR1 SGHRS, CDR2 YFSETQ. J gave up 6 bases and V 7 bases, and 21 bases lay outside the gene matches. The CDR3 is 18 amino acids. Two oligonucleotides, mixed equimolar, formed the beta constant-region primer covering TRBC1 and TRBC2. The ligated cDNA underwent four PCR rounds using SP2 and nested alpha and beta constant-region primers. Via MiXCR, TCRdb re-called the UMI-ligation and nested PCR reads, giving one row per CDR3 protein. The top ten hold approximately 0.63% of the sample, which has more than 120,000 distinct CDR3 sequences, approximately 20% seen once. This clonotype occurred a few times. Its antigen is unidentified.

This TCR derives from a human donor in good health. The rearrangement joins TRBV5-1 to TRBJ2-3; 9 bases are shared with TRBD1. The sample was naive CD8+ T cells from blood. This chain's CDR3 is CASSRSGTGSSVYDTQYF. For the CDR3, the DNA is TGCGCCAGCTCGCGGTCCGGGACAGGGTCTTCGGTTTACGATACGCAGTATTTT.